The text below deals with one T cell receptor beta chain. The antigen remains unidentified. This specimen belongs to a study of cytotoxic CD8 clonotypes in ibrutinib-treated CLL. About the study: After a median of around 70 months, around 15 patients stayed remitted and about twelve progressed; responses had been partial in around 25 and complete in 2. Study findings and constraints: Relative to age-matched healthy donors, clonality at baseline was higher, and it tracked circulating CD8+ T-cell counts.

The data were produced by immunoSEQ multiplex PCR, yet TCRdb's version contains in-frame clones alone and is incomplete. Of 300,000 to 350,000 clones in the sample, almost 80% are singletons; the top ten hold more than 6%. V was pared by 1 base and J by 7 bases, with 10 bases of the junction left unmatched. CDR1 is SGHDN, CDR2 FVKESK, per germline. The CDR3 runs to 17 residues. This chain uses TRBV14 with TRBJ2-7; 13 nucleotides agree with TRBD2. The origin of this receptor is a human donor with chronic lymphocytic leukemia. This sample comprised PBMCs, obtained before ibrutinib treatment. The DNA of the CDR3 is TGTGCCAGCAGCCAAGTAAAAGGACTAGCGGGAGCTTATGAGCAGTACTTC. Its translation is CASSQVKGLAGAYEQYF.